A selection of T cell receptor beta chains follows, all from one sample in a study of blood T cells in healthy people across ages. From the 5' RACE reads, TCRdb called clonotypes with MiXCR, one entry per CDR3 protein. The data hold fewer than 2,000,000 distinct CDR3 sequences, with roughly 43% observed a single time. The sample consisted of blood. The source is a human donor in good health. Both conserved end residues are part of each CDR3. A D gene is named only where the DNA matches it firmly. Size tells how often a clone was seen (once, few, many) or the class of an expanded clone, and some rows leave it out.

d_call: NA; v_call: TRBV30; j_call: TRBJ2-1; clone_size: few; cdr3_nt: TGTGCCTGGAGTGAACAAGGGGTTGAGCAGTTCTTC; cdr3_aa: CAWSEQGVEQFF
d_call: TRBD2; v_call: TRBV7-8; j_call: TRBJ2-5; clone_size: NA; cdr3_nt: TGTGCCAGCAGCTTATACGGGGGGGCCGGTGAGACCCAGTACTTC; cdr3_aa: CASSLYGGAGETQYF
d_call: NA; v_call: TRBV5-5; j_call: TRBJ2-7; clone_size: NA; cdr3_nt: TGTGCCAGTAGCACGACGCCGGACAGAACCTACGAGCAGTACTTC; cdr3_aa: CASSTTPDRTYEQYF
d_call: TRBD1; v_call: TRBV7-8; j_call: TRBJ2-5; clone_size: few; cdr3_nt: TGTGCCAGCAGCTCCCTCACAGGGGGACAAGAGACCCAGTACTTC; cdr3_aa: CASSSLTGGQETQYF
d_call: NA; v_call: TRBV12-3/TRBV12-4; j_call: TRBJ1-6; clone_size: once; cdr3_nt: TGTGCCAGCAGCCAAGGGGCTCCTAATTCACCCCTCCACTTT; cdr3_aa: CASSQGAPNSPLHF
d_call: NA; v_call: TRBV6-6; j_call: TRBJ2-3; clone_size: NA; cdr3_nt: TGTGCCAGCAGTTACTCCACCATGGATACGCAGTATTTT; cdr3_aa: CASSYSTMDTQYF
d_call: NA; v_call: TRBV5-5; j_call: TRBJ2-7; clone_size: NA; cdr3_nt: TGTGCCAGCAGCTTGTGGGGGAACGGGGGCCACGAGCAGTACTTC; cdr3_aa: CASSLWGNGGHEQYF
d_call: TRBD1; v_call: TRBV6-5; j_call: TRBJ2-1; clone_size: few; cdr3_nt: TGTGCCAGCAGGGCCTCGAGTGGGACAGAAGCCTACAATGAGCAGTTCTTC; cdr3_aa: CASRASSGTEAYNEQFF
d_call: TRBD1; v_call: TRBV6-2/TRBV6-3; j_call: TRBJ2-7; clone_size: NA; cdr3_nt: TGTGCCAGCAGACCCTGGGACAGCCTCTACGAGCAGTACTTC; cdr3_aa: CASRPWDSLYEQYF
d_call: TRBD1; v_call: TRBV2; j_call: TRBJ2-3; clone_size: NA; cdr3_nt: TGTGCCAGCATTAGAGCCCCCGGGACCCTCAAGGGACAGTTTCCAGATACGCAGTATTTT; cdr3_aa: CASIRAPGTLKGQFPDTQYF
d_call: NA; v_call: TRBV4-3; j_call: TRBJ2-7; clone_size: NA; cdr3_nt: TGCGCCAGCAGCCAATCCCCTATGCCCTACGAGCAGTACTTC; cdr3_aa: CASSQSPMPYEQYF
d_call: NA; v_call: TRBV14; j_call: TRBJ1-2; clone_size: NA; cdr3_nt: TGTGCCAGCAGCCAAGACGGCAGGGGAGACTATGGCTACACCTTC; cdr3_aa: CASSQDGRGDYGYTF
d_call: NA; v_call: TRBV5-1; j_call: TRBJ2-7; clone_size: few; cdr3_nt: TGCGCCAGCAGCTTTAGTCTGGGACGAGGCGGCTACGAGCAGTACTTC; cdr3_aa: CASSFSLGRGGYEQYF
d_call: NA; v_call: TRBV6-2/TRBV6-3; j_call: TRBJ1-5; clone_size: NA; cdr3_nt: TGTGCCAGCAGTTACTTAACAGGGCAACAGCCCCAGCATTTT; cdr3_aa: CASSYLTGQQPQHF
d_call: TRBD2; v_call: TRBV2; j_call: TRBJ2-5; clone_size: NA; cdr3_nt: TGTACCAGCAGTGGACTAGCGGGGCAAGAGACCCAGTACTTC; cdr3_aa: CTSSGLAGQETQYF
d_call: TRBD1; v_call: TRBV5-1; j_call: TRBJ2-1; clone_size: few; cdr3_nt: TGCGCCAGCAGCCGGACAGGGTTACGCTCCTACAATGAGCAGTTCTTC; cdr3_aa: CASSRTGLRSYNEQFF
d_call: TRBD1; v_call: TRBV5-1; j_call: TRBJ1-2; clone_size: NA; cdr3_nt: TGCGCCAGCAGCTTGATGGCAGGGGGCAACTATGGCTACACCTTC; cdr3_aa: CASSLMAGGNYGYTF
d_call: NA; v_call: TRBV4-3; j_call: TRBJ2-2; clone_size: few; cdr3_nt: TGCGCCAGCAGCCAAGATTGGTTTGGCCAGAACACCGGGGAGCTGTTTTTT; cdr3_aa: CASSQDWFGQNTGELFF
d_call: NA; v_call: TRBV6-2/TRBV6-3; j_call: TRBJ2-1; clone_size: NA; cdr3_nt: TGTGCCAGCAGTCCCATGCCGGGACGGGAGAACAATGAGCAGTTCTTC; cdr3_aa: CASSPMPGRENNEQFF
d_call: NA; v_call: TRBV6-5; j_call: TRBJ1-2; clone_size: NA; cdr3_nt: TGTGCCAGCAGTTACAATGAGGGGGGAAGAAACACCTTC; cdr3_aa: CASSYNEGGRNTF
d_call: NA; v_call: TRBV4-3; j_call: TRBJ2-7; clone_size: few; cdr3_nt: TGCGCCAGCAGCCGCCAACCGGGGTCCTCCTACGAGCAGTACTTC; cdr3_aa: CASSRQPGSSYEQYF
d_call: TRBD1; v_call: TRBV28; j_call: TRBJ2-6; clone_size: few; cdr3_nt: TGTGCCAGCTCCCCGGGACAGGGGGCAGTAGGGGCCAACGTCCTGACTTTC; cdr3_aa: CASSPGQGAVGANVLTF
d_call: TRBD1; v_call: TRBV4-1; j_call: TRBJ1-2; clone_size: few; cdr3_nt: TGCGCCAGCAGCCAAGTACCAGGGGGCCCCTATGGCTACACCTTC; cdr3_aa: CASSQVPGGPYGYTF
d_call: NA; v_call: TRBV29-1; j_call: TRBJ1-2; clone_size: few; cdr3_nt: TGCAGCGTTGTTAAGGACCTCGATGGCTACACCTTC; cdr3_aa: CSVVKDLDGYTF
d_call: NA; v_call: TRBV20-1; j_call: TRBJ2-1; clone_size: few; cdr3_nt: TGCAGTGCTGCAGGTTACAATGAGCAGTTCTTC; cdr3_aa: CSAAGYNEQFF
d_call: NA; v_call: TRBV6-2/TRBV6-3; j_call: TRBJ2-1; clone_size: NA; cdr3_nt: TGTGCCAGCAGTTACTCAGGTGGGCAGACTGCCGGCAATGAGCAGTTCTTC; cdr3_aa: CASSYSGGQTAGNEQFF
d_call: NA; v_call: TRBV6-4; j_call: TRBJ2-7; clone_size: NA; cdr3_nt: TGTGCCAGCAGTGACTCGTTCCGGCCACAGGGCTACGAGCAGTACTTC; cdr3_aa: CASSDSFRPQGYEQYF
d_call: TRBD1; v_call: TRBV10-3; j_call: TRBJ1-1; clone_size: few; cdr3_nt: TGTGCCATCAGTGAGCTGACAGGGGGTGCAGCTTTCTTT; cdr3_aa: CAISELTGGAAFF
d_call: NA; v_call: TRBV21-1; j_call: TRBJ2-7; clone_size: NA; cdr3_nt: TGTGCCAGCAGCCCCGACAGGGCGTTTGAGAACGAGCAGTACTTC; cdr3_aa: CASSPDRAFENEQYF
d_call: NA; v_call: TRBV7-2; j_call: TRBJ2-1; clone_size: few; cdr3_nt: TGTGCCAGCAGCTTAGGTAGGAACTCCAATGAGCAGTTCTTC; cdr3_aa: CASSLGRNSNEQFF
d_call: TRBD1; v_call: TRBV5-1; j_call: TRBJ1-5; clone_size: few; cdr3_nt: TGCGCCAGCAGCTACACAGGGGGTCAGCCCCAGCATTTT; cdr3_aa: CASSYTGGQPQHF
d_call: NA; v_call: TRBV6-1; j_call: TRBJ2-1; clone_size: NA; cdr3_nt: TGTGCCAGCAGTGAACCCCTTGGCGGGTCCGGTCCTACAATGAAGCAGTTCTTC; cdr3_aa: CASSEPLGGSGPTMKQFF
d_call: TRBD2; v_call: TRBV5-5; j_call: TRBJ2-4; clone_size: few; cdr3_nt: TGTGCCAGCAGCCCCGGAGCGGGGTACTCTAGGGAGCAGTACTTC; cdr3_aa: CASSPGAGYSREQYF
d_call: NA; v_call: TRBV12-3/TRBV12-4; j_call: TRBJ2-1; clone_size: few; cdr3_nt: TGTGCCAGCAGTCTAAGAGGAAGGTGGGGCGGACGGAATGAGCAGTTCTTC; cdr3_aa: CASSLRGRWGGRNEQFF
d_call: NA; v_call: TRBV18; j_call: TRBJ1-1; clone_size: once; cdr3_nt: TGTGCCAGCTCACATAAAATTGCTACGAACACTGAAGCTTTCTTT; cdr3_aa: CASSHKIATNTEAFF
d_call: NA; v_call: TRBV10-3; j_call: TRBJ1-6; clone_size: NA; cdr3_nt: TGTGCCTCCTCGGACAGCGGTGGAGTTGTACCCCTCCACTTT; cdr3_aa: CASSDSGGVVPLHF
d_call: NA; v_call: TRBV27; j_call: TRBJ2-1; clone_size: NA; cdr3_nt: TGTGCCAGCAGTTTATTGTTGAGGTCCTACAATGAGCAGTTCTTC; cdr3_aa: CASSLLLRSYNEQFF
d_call: NA; v_call: TRBV12-3/TRBV12-4; j_call: TRBJ2-1; clone_size: NA; cdr3_nt: TGTGCCTGCAGTTTATTGGACTCGTTGTTCTTC; cdr3_aa: CACSLLDSLFF